This is a list of T cell receptor beta chains from one sample in a study of blood T cell repertoires in COVID-19. Some clones are missing from TCRdb's copy, which holds only in-frame ones; the method was immunoSEQ multiplex PCR. This repertoire shows roughly 250,000 clones, approximately 80% found once; its top ten account for about 4%. Sequenced: peripheral blood. These TCRs come from a woman aged 40 to 50 with active or convalescent COVID-19. Each CDR3 is given with its conserved first and last residue. A D gene is named only where the DNA matches it firmly. Clone size is shown for a subset of rows, as once, few, many or a class of expanded clone.

v_call	d_call	clone_size	j_call	cdr3_nt	cdr3_aa
TRBV25-1	TRBD1	.	TRBJ2-3	TGTGCCAGCAGTAGGAGGACAGGGGCAGATACGCAGTATTTT	CASSRRTGADTQYF
TRBV11-1	TRBD1	.	TRBJ2-1	TGTGCCAGCAGCTCTCCGGGACAGGGAAGGAATGAGCAGTTCTTC	CASSSPGQGRNEQFF
TRBV2	.	.	TRBJ1-1	TGTGCCAGCCCCCAGGAGGGGAACACTGAAGCTTTCTTT	CASPQEGNTEAFF
TRBV12-3/TRBV12-4	TRBD1	.	TRBJ2-1	TGTGCCAGCAGGCCTACAGGGGATTGGGAGCAGTTCTTC	CASRPTGDWEQFF
TRBV11-2	TRBD1	few	TRBJ1-1	TGTGCCAGCAGCATGGACAGGGACACTGAAGCTTTCTTT	CASSMDRDTEAFF
TRBV12-3/TRBV12-4	TRBD1	.	TRBJ1-1	TGTGCCAGCAGTTGGGACAGAGACACTGAAGCTTTCTTT	CASSWDRDTEAFF
TRBV4-1	.	once	TRBJ2-5	TGCGCCAGCAGCCAAGGAGGGGGGGCGAGGGAGACCCAGTACTTC	CASSQGGGARETQYF
TRBV6-5	.	.	TRBJ1-5	TGTGCCAGCAACAAGGACCCGGGGCAGCCCCAGCATTTT	CASNKDPGQPQHF
TRBV27	.	.	TRBJ1-2	TGTGCCAGCAGCTCGGGTCCCTATGGCTACACCTTC	CASSSGPYGYTF
TRBV6-2/TRBV6-3	TRBD1	few	TRBJ1-2	TGTGCCAGCAGTACCGGGACAGTTGGCTATGGCTACACCTTC	CASSTGTVGYGYTF
TRBV5-1	.	once	TRBJ1-2	TGCGCCAGCAGCTTTGGGGGCGAGGGCTACACCTTC	CASSFGGEGYTF
TRBV5-1	.	.	TRBJ1-4	TGCGCCAGCAGCTCTGGGGCGTCAACTAATGAAAAACTGTTTTTT	CASSSGASTNEKLFF
TRBV6-5	TRBD1	.	TRBJ1-2	TGTGCCAGCGGTCGGACAGGGTCAAACTATGGCTACACCTTC	CASGRTGSNYGYTF
TRBV10-2	TRBD1	once	TRBJ1-2	TGCGCCAGTTGGACAGGGCAGGATGGCTACACCTTC	CASWTGQDGYTF
TRBV19	TRBD2	.	TRBJ2-5	TGTGCCAGTACCTTCGGCGGCGGGGGAGCAGAGGAGACCCAGTACTTC	CASTFGGGGAEETQYF
TRBV20-1	.	.	TRBJ2-7	TGCAGTGCTAGGGGAGGGACAGAGCAGTACTTC	CSARGGTEQYF
TRBV1	.	.	TRBJ1-3	TGCACCAGCAGCCCCCCCGACCAAGAGGGGGACACCATATATTTT	CTSSPPDQEGDTIYF
TRBV6-2/TRBV6-3	TRBD1	.	TRBJ2-5	TGTGCCAGCAGCAGACAGGGGACAGAGACCCAGTACTTC	CASSRQGTETQYF
TRBV5-1	.	.	TRBJ2-3	TGCGCCAGCAGCCTCGACATGGGGCGAACAGATACGCAGTATTTT	CASSLDMGRTDTQYF
TRBV3-1/TRBV3-2	.	few	TRBJ1-3	TGTGCCAGCAGCCAAGGCGGGAACTCTGGAAACACCATATATTTT	CASSQGGNSGNTIYF
TRBV5-6	TRBD1	.	TRBJ1-5	TGTGCCAGCAGCTTGGACAGGGGGTCTAGCAATCAGCCCCAGCATTTT	CASSLDRGSSNQPQHF
TRBV7-2	.	.	TRBJ1-2	TGTGCCAGCAGCCTAGGGGGGGGTCATAACTATGGCTACACCTTC	CASSLGGGHNYGYTF
TRBV29-1	TRBD1	.	TRBJ1-2	TGCAGCGTTGCAGGGGGAAACTATGGCTACACCTTC	CSVAGGNYGYTF
TRBV4-2	TRBD2	.	TRBJ2-1	TGTGCCAGCAGCCAAGGGTATACTAGCGGGGGGTCTCTCTACAATGAGCAGTTCTTC	CASSQGYTSGGSLYNEQFF
TRBV2	TRBD2	.	TRBJ2-1	TGTGCCAGCAGAGGACTAGCGGGAACCTACAATGAGCAGTTCTTC	CASRGLAGTYNEQFF
TRBV7-2	TRBD1	.	TRBJ1-3	TGTGCCAGCAGCCAGCAGGGACAGGGGAGAGGAAACACCATATATTTT	CASSQQGQGRGNTIYF
TRBV7-3	.	once	TRBJ2-2	TGTGCCAGCAGCCCTCCGTTCAACACCGGGGAGCTGTTTTTT	CASSPPFNTGELFF
TRBV29-1	TRBD1	.	TRBJ1-1	TGCAGCGTCCGACAGGGGTGGACAAGCACTGAAGCTTTCTTT	CSVRQGWTSTEAFF
TRBV5-4	.	.	TRBJ1-2	TGTGCCAGCAGCTACCGGCCTCGGGATGGCTACACCTTC	CASSYRPRDGYTF
TRBV5-6	TRBD2	.	TRBJ2-2	TGTGCCAGCAGCTTTGCGATGGGACTACACTACACCGGGGAGCTGTTTTTT	CASSFAMGLHYTGELFF
TRBV3-1/TRBV3-2	.	.	TRBJ2-5	TGTGCCAGCACCAACCGAGGAGGGGCTCAAGAGACCCAGTACTTC	CASTNRGGAQETQYF
TRBV28	TRBD1	.	TRBJ2-7	TGTGCCAGCAGTTCTCCCCCGGACAGGGTATCCTACGAGCAGTACTTC	CASSSPPDRVSYEQYF
TRBV7-7	.	.	TRBJ2-3	TGTGCCAGCAGCTTAGTGGGACTTTCCACAGATACGCAGTATTTT	CASSLVGLSTDTQYF
TRBV4-1	.	.	TRBJ1-2	TGCGCCAGCAGCCAGTCGGACAGCGTAAACTATGGCTACACCTTC	CASSQSDSVNYGYTF
TRBV19	.	.	TRBJ1-5	TGTGCCAGTAGTACCCTAAATCAGCCCCAGCATTTT	CASSTLNQPQHF
TRBV10-3	TRBD1	few	TRBJ2-2	TGTGCCATCACTACAGGGGCCGACACCGGGGAGCTGTTTTTT	CAITTGADTGELFF
TRBV24-1	.	few	TRBJ2-3	TGTGCCACCAGTGACGGTCGCACAGATACGCAGTATTTT	CATSDGRTDTQYF
TRBV9	.	.	TRBJ1-2	TGTGCCAGCAGCAAGAATCAGGGTAAAAATGGGGGCTACACCTTC	CASSKNQGKNGGYTF
TRBV18	TRBD2	.	TRBJ2-3	TGTGCCAGCTCACCGAGCGGGGGGGCCGGCACAGATACGCAGTATTTT	CASSPSGGAGTDTQYF
TRBV18	TRBD1	few	TRBJ1-1	TGTGCCAGCTCACCACAGGAGACAGGGGTCACTGAAGCTTTCTTT	CASSPQETGVTEAFF
TRBV19	TRBD1	.	TRBJ1-6	TGTGCCAGTAGATCACAGGGGGATTCACCCCTCCACTTT	CASRSQGDSPLHF
TRBV10-3	.	few	TRBJ1-4	TGTGCCATCAGTCAACAGCCGCGCGAAAAACTGTTTTTT	CAISQQPREKLFF
TRBV4-1	.	.	TRBJ1-1	TGCGCCGTCCGGGGGGTCCTTAAAAACACTGAAGCTTTCTTT	CAVRGVLKNTEAFF
TRBV19	.	.	TRBJ1-3	TGTGCCAGCAGAACCGACAGGAGCTCTGGAAACACCATATATTTT	CASRTDRSSGNTIYF
TRBV6-1	TRBD1	.	TRBJ2-7	TGTGCCAGCAGTGACGTGGGACAGGGGTTGGGCTACGAGCAGTACTTC	CASSDVGQGLGYEQYF
TRBV5-1	.	.	TRBJ2-3	TGCGCCAGCAGCTCGGAGGGTGATACGCAGTATTTT	CASSSEGDTQYF
TRBV6-5	TRBD1	.	TRBJ1-6	TGTGCCAGCATTGGGACAGGGAACTCACCCCTCCACTTT	CASIGTGNSPLHF
TRBV27	TRBD2	.	TRBJ2-1	TGTGCCAGCAGAATAACTAGCGGGGGGACCCATGAGCAGTTCTTC	CASRITSGGTHEQFF
TRBV5-5	TRBD2	.	TRBJ2-1	TGTGCCAGCAGCTTGGCGACTAGCGGGGGGGAGCAGTTCTTC	CASSLATSGGEQFF
TRBV18	TRBD1	.	TRBJ1-2	TGTGCCAGCTCACCTAAACCCGAGACAGGGATGAACTATGGCTACACCTTC	CASSPKPETGMNYGYTF